A single T cell receptor beta chain is shown here with its context. The antigen it binds to is not known. Base-call qualities are not available, and no considerably larger clone is one nucleotide away. In the germline V gene (reference sequence), CDR1 corresponds to LNHNV and CDR2 to YYDKDF. Spanning cysteine to phenylalanine, the CDR3 consists of 13 amino acids. Only the CDR3 portion is preserved as DNA: 39 bases, with reading frame beginning at the first base. Cut back by 5 bases and 2 bases, the V and J ends lie 8 bases apart. The sample's time point, from its label and the paper: persistent/refractory GD, antithyroid drugs over 5 years with positive TRAb. For both TCR sequencing and RNA sequencing, RNA was extracted from PBMCs using TRIzol. Graves' disease was diagnosed according to American Thyroid Association guidelines. Recruitment of patients was carried out at an endocrinology department in Xi'an, China. From each patient, approximately 10 milliliters of peripheral blood was collected into an EDTA anticoagulant tube. PBMCs were isolated by Ficoll Paque Plus density gradient separation without further T cell sorting. An Agilent 2100 Bioanalyzer and agarose gel were used to assess RNA quality, and a NanoDrop 2000 was used to measure RNA concentration.

Libraries came from multiplex PCR. TCRdb records Illumina HiSeq 4000 as the sequencer. CDR3 regions were amplified by Arm-PCR with iRepertoire HTBI primers to construct TCR beta libraries. Gel purification was performed on PCR products prior to sequencing. The authors processed their data as follows. Gene usage analysis of CDR3 amino acid clonotypes relied on the 60 or so TRBV and over 13 TRBJ segments identified across samples. Filtered high-quality paired reads were merged into contigs using COPE and FqMerger. BLAST was used to align contigs to IMGT TRBV, TRBD and TRBJ reference genes, with CDR3 defined following IMGT. Highly expanded clones were defined as clonotypes with a frequency above 0.1%. Shannon entropy served as the measure of repertoire diversity, while the Gini coefficient captured V-J evenness. A clonotype found in more than one individual was treated as public. TCRdb reworked the public reads: Q25 trimming with fastp, MiXCR clone assembly, productive beta chains retained. Entries are consolidated by CDR3 protein sequence, retaining the most common genes and DNA. These V and J calls originate from TCRdb's pipeline instead of the authors' own analysis. The sample table holds around 400,000 distinct CDR3 sequences, of which approximately 25% were seen once. The top ten clonotypes cover approximately 30% of the sample.

This sample stems from a study of regulatory T cells in long-lasting Graves disease (dated by TCRdb to the early 2020s). General notes on the study: Persistent Graves' disease meant more than 5 years of antithyroid drug treatment with TSH receptor autoantibodies that stayed positive. Patients with persistent Graves' disease were compared with patients with newly diagnosed Graves' disease using TCR sequencing and RNA sequencing of peripheral blood. The study was conducted in China and was registered as a clinical trial. A total of roughly 35 samples were covered by TCR sequencing, comprising roughly 13 persistent and about 20 newly diagnosed Graves' disease patients. On average, persistent Graves' disease patients in the clinical cohort had been on antithyroid drugs for about 10.3 years. What the study reported, not specific to this receptor: As a limitation, the authors acknowledged that the small sample size may reduce accuracy. TRBV28, TRBJ1-2 and TRBJ2-5 were preferentially used in persistent disease, while TRBV20-1 and TRBJ2-1 were favored in newly diagnosed disease. Lower TCR Shannon entropy and fewer highly expanded clones were observed in persistent Graves' disease patients than in newly diagnosed patients, which suggested clonal expansion. Peripheral blood alone was examined, since thyroid tissue, which constituted the primary lesion, could not be accessed. Patients with persistent disease shared more public clonotypes (approximately 2,500) than newly diagnosed patients did (approximately 970). Only the TCR beta chain was sequenced and analyzed.

The chain joins TRBV15 to TRBJ2-3; the D segment cannot be called with confidence. The TCR was taken from a woman aged 40 to 55 with Graves disease. Donor details come from another sample of the same person, matched by shared clones. The source was peripheral blood mononuclear cells (PBMCs), collected when the disease was refractory, from a patient treated with antithyroid drugs. The CDR3 region has the sequence CATSYWDTDTQYF. The bases are TGTGCCACCAGCTACTGGGACACAGATACGCAGTATTTT.